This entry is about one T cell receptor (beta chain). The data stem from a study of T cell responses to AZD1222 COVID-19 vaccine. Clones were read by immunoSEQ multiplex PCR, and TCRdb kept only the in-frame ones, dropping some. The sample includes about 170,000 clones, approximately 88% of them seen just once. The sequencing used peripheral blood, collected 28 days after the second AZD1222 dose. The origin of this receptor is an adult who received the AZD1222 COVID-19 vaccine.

The CDR3 is CASSVALPGITLGYNEQFF. As DNA, the CDR3 is TGTGCCAGCAGCGTAGCCTTACCGGGGATAACTCTGGGGTACAATGAGCAGTTCTTC. This chain links TRBV9 with TRBJ2-1, with a possible D match to TRBD2 (5 bases). Trimming removed 0 bases at V and 4 bases at J, with 23 bases between. The germline CDR1 and CDR2 sequences are SGDLS and YYNGEE. CDR3 size: 19 residues. The full variable domain, its missing parts supplied by reference TRBV9 and TRBJ2-1, is DSGVTQTPKHLITATGQRVTLRCSPRSGDLSVYWYQQSLDQGLQFLIQYYNGEERAKGNILERFSAQQFPDLHSELNLSSLELGDSALYFCASSVALPGITLGYNEQFFGPGTRLTVL.